This T cell receptor beta chain stems from a study of T cell responses to AZD1222 COVID-19 vaccine. Study observations and caveats: Nearly half of the spike-specific TCRs reportedly recognize variant regions that carry no mutations. Among the donors, most were white British and more were female, and clonal diversity was possibly underestimated. At baseline, seropositivity was found in only a handful of AZD1222 recipients.

The CDR3 sequence is 14 residues long. Losses at the gene ends were 4 bases for V and 3 bases for J; bases not matched to a gene: 2. CDR1 and CDR2 from the germline V gene are SEHNR and FQNEAQ (reference sequence). In its sample, this clone was seen once. Its target is not known. Clones were sequenced by immunoSEQ multiplex PCR, and TCRdb holds only the in-frame ones, with some missing. The sample lists tens of thousands of clones; 70% to 90% were seen once. Here the sequenced sample was peripheral blood, taken on day 0 of AZD1222 vaccination. The rearrangement joins TRBV7-9 to TRBJ1-5; TRBD1 aligns across 8 bases. The TCR sequence derives from an adult in good health. The CDR3: CASSWTGNNQPQHF. DNA of the CDR3: TGTGCCAGCAGCTGGACAGGGAACAATCAGCCCCAGCATTTT.